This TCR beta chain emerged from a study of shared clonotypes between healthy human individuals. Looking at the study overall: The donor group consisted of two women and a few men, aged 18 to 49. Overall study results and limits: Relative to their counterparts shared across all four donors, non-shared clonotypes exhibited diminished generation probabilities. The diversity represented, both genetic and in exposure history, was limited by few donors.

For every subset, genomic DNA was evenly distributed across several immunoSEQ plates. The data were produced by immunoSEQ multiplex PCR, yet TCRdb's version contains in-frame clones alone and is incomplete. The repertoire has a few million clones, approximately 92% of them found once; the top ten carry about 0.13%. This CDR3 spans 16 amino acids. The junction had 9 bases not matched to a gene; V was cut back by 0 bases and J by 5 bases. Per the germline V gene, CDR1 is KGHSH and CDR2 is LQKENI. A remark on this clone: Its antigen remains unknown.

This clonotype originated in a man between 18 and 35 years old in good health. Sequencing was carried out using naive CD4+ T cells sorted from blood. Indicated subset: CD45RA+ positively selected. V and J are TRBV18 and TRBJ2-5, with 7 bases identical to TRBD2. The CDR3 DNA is TGTGCCAGCTCACCACCGTCCCCTAGCGGCGCGGAGACCCAGTACTTC. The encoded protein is CASSPPSPSGAETQYF.